Below are 28 T cell receptor beta chains sequenced from a single sample in a study of post-analysis software for immune sequencing data. General study results and limits: Comparison of patients with controls showed five or six TRBV segments more frequent in patients, TRBV5-6, TRBV5-1 and TRBV20-1 among them.

No antigen has been identified for these receptors. TCR beta cDNA libraries had unique molecular identifiers. TCRdb re-called the PCR reads through MiXCR, storing one row per CDR3 protein. The sample lists approximately 690,000 distinct CDR3 sequences; 59% were seen once. The sequenced sample was blood. Every receptor here comes from a girl aged 2 to 9 with multiple sclerosis.

The CDR3 reads CAWSDHREQPQHF. DNA for the CDR3: TGTGCCTGGAGTGACCACAGGGAGCAGCCCCAGCATTTT. V is TRBV30 and J is TRBJ1-5; D possibly corresponds to TRBD1 (6 bases). Germline CDR1 is GTSNPN and CDR2 is SVGIG (reference sequence). The CDR3 consists of 13 residues. V lost 1 base, J lost 7 bases, and 11 bases lay in between. The whole variable domain, filled in from reference TRBV30 and TRBJ1-5, reads SQTIHQWPATLVQPVGSPLSLECTVEGTSNPNLYWYRQAAGRGLQLLFYSVGIGQISSEVPQNLSASRPQDRQFILSSKKLLLSDSGFYLCAWSDHREQPQHFGDGTRLSIL.

The rearrangement links TRBV20-1 to TRBJ2-1, with TRBD2 matching 11 bases. V trimming: 0 bases; J trimming: 4 bases; junction bases outside the gene matches: 11. Germline assignment: CDR1 DFQATT and CDR2 SNEGSKA (reference sequence). The CDR3 covers 18 residues. The chain's CDR3 is CSARDQGSASGGYNEQFF. As DNA, the CDR3 is TGCAGTGCTAGAGATCAAGGTTCAGCTAGCGGGGGGTACAATGAGCAGTTCTTC.

The V and J genes are TRBV12-5 and TRBJ1-2, with D possibly TRBD1 on 6 matching bases. With 6 bases removed from V and 3 bases from J, the gap between germline ends came to 11 bases. This CDR3 comprises 13 residues. Germline loops: CDR1 LGHNT, CDR2 FRNRAP. The CDR3 DNA follows: TGTGCTAGTGGAGCCGGGACACACTATGGCTACACCTTC. Protein product: CASGAGTHYGYTF.

The rearrangement links TRBV7-2 to TRBJ2-1; 10 positions match TRBD1. The length of the CDR3 is 15 residues. Germline values: CDR1 SGHTA, CDR2 FQGNSA. V shed 0 bases and J 10 bases; nucleotides not matched to a gene: 6. The chain's CDR3 is CASSLAGQGRGEQFF. In DNA form, the CDR3 reads TGTGCCAGCAGCTTAGCGGGACAGGGGCGGGGGGAGCAGTTCTTC.

This clonotype has more than one count but fewer than ten. The chain's CDR3 is CASSFQGAYGYTF. The CDR3 DNA reads as TGCGCCAGCAGCTTCCAGGGGGCTTATGGCTACACCTTC. The genes are TRBV5-1 and TRBJ1-2; TRBD1 matches 8 bases. With 2 bases clipped from V and 5 bases from J, the junction kept 2 bases outside the gene matches. Germline CDR1 SGHRS, CDR2 YFSETQ. There are 13 residues in the CDR3. Based on the CDR3 plus reference TRBV5-1 and TRBJ1-2, the full variable domain is KAGVTQTPRYLIKTRGQQVTLSCSPISGHRSVSWYQQTPGQGLQFLFEYFSETQRNKGNFPGRFSGRQFSNSRSEMNVSTLELGDSALYLCASSFQGAYGYTFGSGTRLTVV.

J is TRBJ2-3 and V is TRBV29-1; TRBD2 aligns across 7 bases. This CDR3 region has 14 residues. After removal of 2 bases from V and 5 bases from J, the junction contained 7 bases not matched to a gene. Germline CDR1 is SQVTM and CDR2 is ANQGSEA. CDR3 residues: CSVESAGRGDTQYF. In nucleotides, the CDR3 is TGCAGCGTTGAATCAGCAGGGAGGGGAGATACGCAGTATTTT.

This sequence joins TRBV6-5 and TRBJ2-1; D possibly corresponds to TRBD1 (5 bases). This CDR3 has 15 residues. The germline V gene encodes CDR1 MNHEY and CDR2 SVGAGI. Trimming took 0 bases from V and 7 from J, leaving 13 bases between them. CDR3 sequence (DNA): TGTGCCAGCAGTTACTCGGCAGGGTCTGGAAATGAGCAGTTCTTC. Protein sequence: CASSYSAGSGNEQFF.

The chain combines TRBV5-1 with TRBJ1-2, with 11 nucleotides matching TRBD1. The CDR3 runs to 16 residues. V dropped 0 bases and J dropped 5; count of bases not matched to a gene: 6. Germline assignment: CDR1 SGHRS and CDR2 YFSETQ. CDR3 in DNA: TGCGCCAGCAGCTTGGAATGGGACAGGGGGAATTATGGCTACACCTTC. As protein: CASSLEWDRGNYGYTF.

V is TRBV7-2 and J is TRBJ1-4; 11 bases line up with TRBD1. Germline V gives CDR1 SGHTA, CDR2 FQGNSA. The J segment lost 8 bases and the V segment lost 5 bases, leaving 7 bases of the junction unmatched. There are 15 residues in the CDR3. The CDR3 nucleotides read TGTGCCAGCAGCCTAGGGACAGGGGGTCGGGAAAAACTGTTTTTT. It codes for CASSLGTGGREKLFF.

V is TRBV10-3 and J is TRBJ2-7; D ambiguous. The CDR3 sequence is 15 residues long. CDR1 ENHRY and CDR2 SYGVKD come from the germline V gene. The V end was cut by 9 bases, the J end by 8 bases, with 26 bases between. The CDR3 coding sequence is TGTGCCATTAGAGGAGCGAAGACCCCCTACGACAAGCAGTACTTC. Amino acid sequence: CAIRGAKTPYDKQYF.

The CDR3 nucleotides are TGTGCCTGGCGGGACTCCGGGTCTTACGAGCAGTACTTC. Its protein product is CAWRDSGSYEQYF. This sequence joins TRBV30 and TRBJ2-4, with D possibly matching TRBD2 (6 bases). The J call may be mistaken, given a closer DNA end match to TRBJ2-7. The germline V gene has CDR1 GTSNPN and CDR2 SVGIG (reference sequence). This CDR3 has 13 amino acids.

This clonotype was seen more than once but under ten times. The gene calls are TRBV12-3 or TRBV12-4 and TRBJ1-2; D possibly corresponds to TRBD1 (6 bases). The CDR3 loop spans 13 amino acids. V was pared by 2 bases and J by 7 bases, with 11 bases between. The DNA of the CDR3 is TGTGCCAGCAGTTTATCGGGGGCTTTTGGCTACACCTTC. Protein: CASSLSGAFGYTF.

There are a few counts of this clonotype. The rearrangement uses TRBV5-5 and TRBJ2-1, with D perhaps TRBD1 (5 bases). This CDR3 has 13 residues. The V gene's germline CDR1 is SGHKS and CDR2 YYEKEE (reference sequence). V was trimmed by 2 bases and J by 5 bases, leaving 8 bases between them. The CDR3 DNA is TGTGCCAGCAGCTTTGGGGCAAACAATGAGCAGTTCTTC. The encoded protein is CASSFGANNEQFF.

Only a few counts were recorded for this clonotype. The chain carries TRBV18 and TRBJ2-7; perhaps TRBD1 as D (6 bases). Looked up from germline, CDR1 is KGHSH and CDR2 is LQKENI. The V end was cut by 6 bases, the J end by 4 bases, with 16 bases between. The length of the CDR3 is 14 residues. CDR3 nucleotides: TGTGCCAGCTCCCCAGGGGACCAGCGTTACGAGCAGTACTTC. It is translated as CASSPGDQRYEQYF.

V usage is TRBV7-9 and J usage is TRBJ2-5, with D perhaps being TRBD1 or TRBD2 (5 bases each). The length of the CDR3 is 13 residues. CDR1 SEHNR and CDR2 FQNEAQ come from the germline V gene (reference sequence). The V end was cut by 11 bases, the J end by 0 bases, with 13 bases between. The CDR3 nucleotides are TGTGCCGGGGGAAGTCGTCACCAAGAGACCCAGTACTTC. It yields the protein CAGGSRHQETQYF.

This chain links TRBV9 with TRBJ2-7, with TRBD1 identical over 9 bases. Germline V CDR1 and CDR2: SGDLS, YYNGEE. The CDR3 is 16 residues long. V shed 2 bases, J shed 2 bases, and the junction held 8 bases outside the gene matches. The CDR3 sequence: CASSVAGDRDTYEQYF. CDR3 in DNA: TGTGCCAGCAGCGTGGCCGGGGACAGGGACACCTACGAGCAGTACTTC.

This clonotype was counted between two and nine times. The chain has TRBV12-3 or TRBV12-4 and TRBJ2-4; D may be TRBD2 (6 bases). The CDR3 sequence is 12 residues long. The germline V and J ends were trimmed by 6 bases and 4 bases, with 7 bases remaining between them. CDR3 DNA: TGTGCCAGCAGGGAGGGGAAAAACATTCAGTACTTC. Its translation: CASREGKNIQYF.

V and J are TRBV6-2 or TRBV6-3 and TRBJ2-1; 9 bases agree with TRBD2. CDR3 length: 15 amino acids. Germline lookup yields CDR1 MNHEY and CDR2 SVGEGT. V lost 4 bases to trimming and J lost 3 bases; unmatched junction nucleotides: 4. CDR3 bases: TGTGCCAGCAGTTGGCTAGCGGGGAGCTACAATGAGCAGTTCTTC. This codes for CASSWLAGSYNEQFF.

Only a few counts were recorded for this clonotype. The V and J genes are TRBV2 and TRBJ2-7; D might be TRBD2 (6 bases). The CDR3 is 15 amino acids. Germline V gene sequence: CDR1 SNHLY, CDR2 FYNNEI. Trimming shortened V by 6 bases and J by 1 base, and 16 bases separated the two germline ends. Here the CDR3 reads CASSATRDFSYEQYF. The CDR3 nucleotides read TGTGCCAGCAGCGCCACACGGGACTTTTCCTACGAGCAGTACTTC.

V usage is TRBV6-5 and J usage is TRBJ2-5, with 10 bases that match TRBD2. The J call is doubtful: the DNA matches TRBJ2-7 better. This CDR3 comprises 17 residues. Germline lookup yields CDR1 MNHEY and CDR2 SVGAGI. CDR3 protein: CASSYASGSGFSDEQYF. In nucleotides, the CDR3 is TGTGCCAGCAGTTACGCTAGCGGGAGTGGATTCTCGGACGAGCAGTACTTC.

The J gene is TRBJ2-7, the V gene TRBV20-1; TRBD2 matches at 8 bases. Unmatched junction bases numbered 5, after V lost 1 base and J lost 3 bases. Germline values: CDR1 DFQATT, CDR2 SNEGSKA (reference sequence). The CDR3 extends over 14 amino acids. For the CDR3, the DNA is TGCAGTGCTAGAGCAAGGACTAGCATCTACGAGCAGTACTTC. Its translation: CSARARTSIYEQYF.

The sample holds a few counts of this clonotype. The rearrangement links TRBV5-6 to TRBJ2-5; D tentatively reads TRBD1 or TRBD2 (5 bases each). The DNA end favors TRBJ2-7, so the J call may be wrong. The CDR3 has 16 amino acids. Looked up from germline, CDR1 is SGHDT and CDR2 is YYEEEE. Written as DNA, the CDR3 is TGTGCCAGCAGCTTGGCCGGGACGTTCTACGGCTACGAGCAGTACTTC. It encodes CASSLAGTFYGYEQYF.

This clonotype has only one observation. Given a much more abundant clone one base away, this may be a read error. V and J are TRBV27 and TRBJ1-2; D gene ambiguous. V lost 4 bases, J lost 6 bases, and 6 bases lay in between. This CDR3 spans 11 amino acids. The V gene's germline CDR1 is MNHEY and CDR2 SMNVEV (reference sequence). The CDR3 spells CASSSNDGYTF. CDR3 DNA sequence: TGTGCCAGCAGTTCCAACGATGGCTACACCTTC.

This clonotype was counted only a few times. The rearrangement uses TRBV11-2 and TRBJ2-7; D possibly corresponds to TRBD1 (5 bases). Trimming removed 0 bases at V and 3 bases at J, with 18 bases between. Per the germline V gene, CDR1 is SGHAT and CDR2 is FQNNGV. The CDR3 sequence is 17 residues long. The CDR3 DNA sequence: TGTGCCAGCAGCTTAGAAAATCTGGTGGGGCAGAACTACGAGCAGTACTTC. This gives the protein CASSLENLVGQNYEQYF.

The chain uses TRBV2 and TRBJ2-3; D not resolved. V lost 3 bases and J 8 bases, leaving 6 bases between the germline ends. Per germline, CDR1 SNHLY and CDR2 FYNNEI. The CDR3 contains 11 residues. The CDR3 sequence: CASSEDPTQYF. The CDR3 DNA reads as TGTGCCAGCAGTGAGGACCCTACGCAGTATTTT.

The rearrangement uses TRBV11-2 and TRBJ2-3; D uncertain. The V and J ends lost 5 bases and 2 bases respectively, with 14 bases between them. The CDR3 sequence is 15 residues long. Germline V CDR1 and CDR2: SGHAT, FQNNGV. The CDR3 spells CASSPGPILTDTQYF. The CDR3 DNA reads as TGTGCCAGCAGCCCTGGCCCTATCCTCACAGATACGCAGTATTTT.

The chain joins TRBV20-1 to TRBJ1-2, with 7 bases lining up with TRBD1. The CDR3 is 15 residues long. The germline V gene encodes CDR1 DFQATT and CDR2 SNEGSKA (reference sequence). Trimming took 1 base from V and 5 from J; bases not matched to a gene: 10. The CDR3 nucleotides are TGCAGTGCTAGAGTTTCCCAGACAGGGTGGTATGGCTACACCTTC. Residues: CSARVSQTGWYGYTF.

The V and J genes are TRBV20-1 and TRBJ1-2; 9 nucleotides match TRBD1. CDR3 length equals 14 residues. Per germline, CDR1 DFQATT and CDR2 SNEGSKA (reference sequence). The V gene end was trimmed by 4 bases and the J gene end by 4 bases; junction bases not matched to a gene: 7. In nucleotides, the CDR3 is TGCAGTGCTACAACAGGGGGCAACGGCTATGGCTACACCTTC. Protein: CSATTGGNGYGYTF.